The 11 T cell receptor beta chains reported below all come from one sample, sequenced in a study of T cells after yellow fever vaccination. TCRdb used MiXCR to reprocess the 5' RACE reads, holding one entry per CDR3 protein. The table includes about 130,000 distinct CDR3 sequences, under 9% detected once. The specimen comprised CD8+ T cells sorted from PBMCs, sampled on the day of the yellow fever booster vaccination. The receptors were gathered from a man between 18 and 29 years old who received the YFV17D yellow fever vaccine.

The CDR3 coding sequence is TGTGCCAGCAGTTGGGTCTCGCCCTCCTATGGCTACACCTTC. It is translated as CASSWVSPSYGYTF. This chain joins TRBV28 and TRBJ1-2; D unclear. This CDR3 is 14 amino acids long. Germline CDR1 reads MDHEN; CDR2 reads SYDVKM. The V gene lost 4 bases and the J gene lost 4 bases, with 13 bases spanning the gap.

This clonotype was observed at least ten times. The CDR3 reads CASSHLNTEAFF. The CDR3 DNA sequence: TGCGCCAGCAGCCATTTGAACACTGAAGCTTTCTTT. This chain uses TRBV4-1 with TRBJ1-1; D unresolved. This CDR3 spans 12 amino acids. Germline V CDR1 and CDR2: MGHRA, YSYEKL. V was clipped by 3 bases and J by 0 bases, with 2 bases between them.

The gene calls are TRBV10-3 and TRBJ2-1; TRBD2 agrees at 7 bases. CDR1 and CDR2 from the germline V gene are ENHRY and SYGVKD. J gave up 2 bases and V 3 bases, and 13 bases lay outside the gene matches. The CDR3 sequence is 18 residues long. Here the CDR3 reads CAISDPLVERGTYNEQFF. CDR3 coding DNA: TGTGCCATCAGTGACCCGCTGGTCGAGCGGGGAACCTACAATGAGCAGTTCTTC.

This clonotype has just a few counts. This chain connects TRBV6-2 or TRBV6-3 to TRBJ1-1, with D possibly matching TRBD1 (5 bases). Trimming stripped 6 bases from V and 6 bases from J, with 11 bases between. Per the germline V gene, CDR1 is MNHEY and CDR2 is SVGEGT. The CDR3 runs to 12 residues. CDR3 coding DNA: TGTGCCAGCAGGTCTCAGGGACCTGAAGCTTTCTTT. Protein product: CASRSQGPEAFF.

This clonotype was seen only a few times. The chain combines TRBV9 with TRBJ2-5, with D perhaps TRBD2 (5 bases). The CDR3 contains 17 residues. V was trimmed by 4 bases and J by 5 bases, leaving 24 bases between them. From germline, CDR1 is SGDLS and CDR2 YYNGEE. The CDR3 nucleotides read TGTGCCAGCAGCCATCTTGGAGGAAATAGTGGTGCGGAGACCCAGTACTTC. It is translated as CASSHLGGNSGAETQYF.

The chain is built from TRBV27 and TRBJ2-6; either TRBD1 or TRBD2 may supply D (5 bases each). Germline V CDR1 and CDR2: MNHEY, SMNVEV (reference sequence). Trimming removed 2 bases from V and 1 base from J, with 9 bases in between. The CDR3 is 16 residues long. CDR3 sequence: CASSLGEGSGANVLTF. CDR3 DNA: TGTGCCAGCAGTTTAGGCGAGGGGTCTGGGGCCAACGTCCTGACTTTC. The whole variable domain, filled in from reference TRBV27 and TRBJ2-6, reads EAQVTQNPRYLITVTGKKLTVTCSQNMNHEYMSWYRQDPGLGLRQIYYSMNVEVTDKGDVPEGYKVSRKEKRNFPLILESPSPNQTSLYFCASSLGEGSGANVLTFGAGSRLTVL.

This clonotype was found a few times. The chain uses TRBV20-1 and TRBJ1-2; D possibly corresponds to TRBD1 (5 bases). V was cut by 0 bases and J by 4 bases, with 12 bases left in between. Germline V gene lookup returns CDR1 DFQATT and CDR2 SNEGSKA (reference sequence). The CDR3 loop spans 14 amino acids. CDR3 protein: CSARDPGRTYGYTF. CDR3 DNA sequence: TGCAGTGCTAGAGATCCAGGGAGGACCTATGGCTACACCTTC.

The sample holds a few counts of this clonotype. The V gene is TRBV13, the J gene TRBJ1-5; D unresolved. V was shortened by 5 bases and J by 1 base, with 9 bases between the two germline ends. Germline lookup yields CDR1 PRHDT and CDR2 FYEKMQ (reference sequence). The CDR3 length is 14 residues. The CDR3 DNA reads TGTGCCAGCAGCCAAGACGGGAGCAATCAGCCCCAGCATTTT. Translation: CASSQDGSNQPQHF. Full variable domain (rest looked up from reference TRBV13 and TRBJ1-5): AAGVIQSPRHLIKEKRETATLKCYPIPRHDTVYWYQQGPGQDPQFLISFYEKMQSDKGSIPDRFSAQQFSDYHSELNMSSLELGDSALYFCASSQDGSNQPQHFGDGTRLSIL.

The V and J genes are TRBV5-4 and TRBJ2-3; D possibly uses TRBD1 or TRBD2 (5 bases each). CDR1 and CDR2 from the germline V gene are SGHNT and YYREEE (reference sequence). V was clipped by 2 bases and J by 2 bases, with 12 bases between them. This CDR3 region has 15 residues. CDR3 coding DNA: TGTGCCAGCAGCTTCCAGGGACGAGCCACAGATACGCAGTATTTT. It translates to CASSFQGRATDTQYF.

This clonotype was observed a few times. This sequence joins TRBV9 and TRBJ2-1, with 7 bases that match TRBD2. This CDR3 has 14 amino acids. The J segment lost 6 bases and the V segment lost 2 bases, leaving 5 bases of the junction unmatched. CDR1 and CDR2 from the germline V gene are SGDLS and YYNGEE. CDR3 coding DNA: TGTGCCAGCAGCGTGACCGGGACTATCAATGAGCAGTTCTTC. It specifies CASSVTGTINEQFF.

Many counts were recorded for this clonotype. Written as DNA, the CDR3 is TGCAGCGTTGAAGAACGAGAGACCCAGTACTTC. This encodes CSVEERETQYF. The V call is TRBV29-1, the J call TRBJ2-5, with unresolved D. V shed 0 bases and J shed 4 bases, with 3 bases lying between them. Per the germline V gene, CDR1 is SQVTM and CDR2 is ANQGSEA. The CDR3 covers 11 residues.